The next 20 T cell receptor beta chains were all read from a single sample in a study of molecular identifiers for immune sequencing clone quantification. TCRdb reanalysed the PCR reads using MiXCR and keeps one entry per CDR3 protein. The table records about 300,000 distinct CDR3 sequences, 20% to 25% of them present only once. Source material: naive CD8+ T cells from blood, with Jurkat cell RNA spiked in. Specified subset: FACS-sorted CD8+CD4-CCR7+CD45RA+ naive T cells. These receptor sequences come from a human donor in good health. Some libraries in this study had Jurkat cell RNA spiked in.

This clonotype was observed a few times. The chain carries TRBV27 and TRBJ1-1, with D unresolved. V gave up 0 bases and J gave up 0 bases, with 5 bases separating them. The CDR3 length is 14 residues. Germline V gene data show CDR1 as MNHEY and CDR2 as SMNVEV (reference sequence). The CDR3 bases are TGTGCCAGCAGTTTATCCAAGATGAACACTGAAGCTTTCTTT. It translates to CASSLSKMNTEAFF.

For this clonotype: A much bigger clone sits one base away, suggesting this may be a read error. The chain links TRBV5-6 to TRBJ2-7, with D possibly being TRBD1 (6 bases). This CDR3 is 17 amino acids long. V gave up 10 bases and J gave up 5 bases, with 31 bases separating them. Germline V lookup: CDR1 SGHDT, CDR2 YYEEEE. The CDR3 is CAGLGGGRDPSWDEQYF. CDR3 in DNA: TGTGCCGGCCTCGGTGGGGGCAGGGACCCGTCCTGGGACGAGCAGTACTTC.

In regard to this clonotype: At one of its ends the junction is not consistent with the germline gene, which may arise from a read error. The chain recombines TRBV6-2 or TRBV6-3 with TRBJ2-4; no firm D call. The germline V gene encodes CDR1 MNHEY and CDR2 SVGEGT. This CDR3 spans 18 amino acids. The CDR3 loop reads CASSYSPSGPLTKSIQYF. CDR3 nucleotide sequence: TGTGCCAGCAGTTACTCGCCATCGGGTCCTCTAACCAAAAGCATTCAGTACTTC.

This clonotype was counted ten times or more. CDR3 sequence reads: CASSFGTSPTDTQYF. In nucleotides, the CDR3 is TGCGCCAGCAGCTTTGGGACTAGTCCCACAGATACGCAGTATTTT. J is TRBJ2-3 and V is TRBV5-1; TRBD2 aligns across 8 bases. Unmatched junction bases numbered 4, after V lost 2 bases and J lost 2 bases. Germline V gene sequence: CDR1 SGHRS, CDR2 YFSETQ. The CDR3 is made up of 15 amino acids.

This clonotype was observed at least ten times. This chain joins TRBV7-9 and TRBJ2-3; TRBD1 aligns across 7 bases. The CDR3 length is 17 residues. Germline trimming cut 7 bases from V and 0 bases from J; bases unmatched to any gene: 13. The germline V gene encodes CDR1 SEHNR and CDR2 FQNEAQ (reference sequence). CDR3 coding DNA: TGTGCCAGCACCCCAGTCGGACAGGAGAATAGCACAGATACGCAGTATTTT. This gives the protein CASTPVGQENSTDTQYF.

This clonotype was counted ten times or more. The chain uses TRBV12-3 or TRBV12-4 and TRBJ2-5, with a possible D match to TRBD2 (6 bases). V was clipped by 7 bases and J by 5 bases, with 20 bases between them. The CDR3 contains 15 residues. As DNA, the CDR3 is TGTGCCAGCACCTCGCCCGTAGCGGCCGAGGAGACCCAGTACTTC. This codes for CASTSPVAAEETQYF.

This rearrangement joins TRBV4-3 to TRBJ2-1; 9 bases line up with TRBD1. The CDR3 length is 13 residues. V lost 6 bases and J lost 7; bases outside the gene matches: 4. Germline values: CDR1 LGHNA, CDR2 YSLEER. CDR3 in amino acids: CASRGQGLNEQFF. DNA for the CDR3: TGCGCCAGCAGGGGACAGGGATTGAATGAGCAGTTCTTC.

The table lists this clonotype with a few counts. In DNA, the CDR3 is TGTGCCAGCAGTTTTAGATGGGGAGTCGGTGAAAAACTGTTTTTT. It encodes CASSFRWGVGEKLFF. The rearrangement joins TRBV28 to TRBJ1-4; D gene uncertain. The CDR3 has 15 residues. Germline values: CDR1 MDHEN, CDR2 SYDVKM. Trimming took off 3 bases at V and 7 bases at J, with 15 bases between the two ends. Drawing the rest from reference TRBV28 and TRBJ1-4, the complete variable domain is DVKVTQSSRYLVKRTGEKVFLECVQDMDHENMFWYRQDPGLGLRLIYFSYDVKMKEKGDIPEGYSVSREKKERFSLILESASTNQTSMYLCASSFRWGVGEKLFFGSGTQLSVL.

This clonotype has a count of ten or more. The V gene is TRBV19, the J gene TRBJ1-6; D not resolved. The CDR3 is 13 residues long. With 0 bases removed from V and 17 bases from J, the gap between germline ends came to 14 bases. CDR1 and CDR2 (germline): LNHDA, SQIVND (reference sequence). The CDR3: CASSIDYLAKVHF. CDR3 DNA sequence: TGTGCCAGTAGTATAGATTATCTTGCGAAAGTCCACTTT.

This clonotype was observed many times. This chain joins TRBV6-5 and TRBJ1-4, with D hard to call. This CDR3 region has 18 residues. Germline CDR1 and CDR2: MNHEY and SVGAGI. V lost 0 bases and J 1 base, leaving 15 bases between the germline ends. For the CDR3, the DNA is TGTGCCAGCAGTTACTCGGGCAGCCGCGGGGTAACTAATGAAAAACTGTTTTTT. Translated: CASSYSGSRGVTNEKLFF.

About this clonotype itself: Since a much larger clone is just one base distant, this may be a read error. The chain carries TRBV12-3 or TRBV12-4 and TRBJ1-1; D is unresolved. With 3 bases removed from V and 4 bases from J, the gap between germline ends came to 15 bases. The CDR3 spans 15 residues. As DNA, the CDR3 is TGTGCCAGCAGTTTTGGAATTGCAGCGAGCACTGAAGCTTTCTTT. Protein sequence: CASSFGIAASTEAFF.

About this clonotype itself: This may come from a read error, since a much larger clone is one base off. The missing conserved phenylalanine or tryptophan at the end of this CDR3 makes a read error likely. The chain couples TRBV6-6 to TRBJ2-7, with 8 bases that match TRBD2. The CDR3 runs 15 residues. V shed 3 bases, J shed 6 bases, and the junction held 10 bases outside the gene matches. Germline values: CDR1 MNHNY, CDR2 SVGAGI (reference sequence). In DNA form, the CDR3 reads TGTGCCAGCAGTTATACGAAGCGGGAGACCTCCGAGCAGTACCTC. Encoded protein: CASSYTKRETSEQYL.

This clonotype came up a few times. The chain employs TRBV13 and TRBJ1-4; TRBD1 aligns across 7 bases. This CDR3 is built from 12 residues. The V and J ends lost 5 bases and 11 bases, in that order; junction bases with no gene match: 5. Germline V gene sequence: CDR1 PRHDT, CDR2 FYEKMQ (reference sequence). The CDR3 DNA follows: TGTGCCAGCAGCCAAGACAGGGACAAACTGTTTTTT. Amino acids: CASSQDRDKLFF.

This clonotype was seen many times. J is TRBJ1-5 and V is TRBV12-3 or TRBV12-4; tentatively, D is TRBD1 (5 bases). Trimming removed 6 bases from V and 0 bases from J, with 12 bases in between. The CDR3 is 15 residues long. The CDR3 DNA reads as TGTGCCAGCAGGAAAGAGGGGTATAGCAATCAGCCCCAGCATTTT. It is translated as CASRKEGYSNQPQHF.

Ten or more counts support this clonotype. The chain employs TRBV28 and TRBJ1-4; tentatively, D is TRBD1 (5 bases). The CDR3 runs to 18 residues. V gave up 0 bases and J gave up 6 bases, with 20 bases separating them. In germline, CDR1 is MDHEN, CDR2 SYDVKM. This CDR3 reads CASSLWGDFTPSDEKLFF. The CDR3 DNA reads as TGTGCCAGCAGTTTATGGGGGGACTTTACTCCATCTGATGAAAAACTGTTTTTT.

This clonotype has at least ten counts. This chain links TRBV2 with TRBJ2-3; unclear D gene. V dropped 2 bases and J dropped 2 bases, with 5 bases sitting between them. Looked up from germline, CDR1 is SNHLY and CDR2 is FYNNEI. The CDR3 is 13 amino acids. This CDR3 reads CASSEYDTDTQYF. The CDR3, as DNA: TGTGCCAGCAGTGAATACGACACAGATACGCAGTATTTT.

This clonotype was seen repeatedly, ten times or more. J is TRBJ2-1 and V is TRBV4-1; tentative D call: TRBD2 (6 bases). The CDR3 has 13 amino acids. Germline V gives CDR1 MGHRA, CDR2 YSYEKL. The V end lost 6 bases, the J end lost 8 bases, and 14 bases lay between the germline ends. The CDR3 spells CASSQRSGDEQFF. Written as DNA, the CDR3 is TGCGCCAGCAGTCAAAGATCGGGGGATGAGCAGTTCTTC.

The sample holds many counts of this clonotype. The chain recombines TRBV7-6 with TRBJ2-1; a weak D match, TRBD2 (6 bases). CDR1 SGHVS and CDR2 FNYEAQ come from the germline V gene. Trimming left V 6 bases short and J 8 bases short, with 20 bases between. The length of the CDR3 is 15 residues. CDR3 sequence reads: CASSRLGGAWDEQFF. The CDR3 nucleotides read TGTGCCAGCAGTCGGTTGGGCGGGGCCTGGGATGAGCAGTTCTTC.

The V and J genes are TRBV30 and TRBJ2-1; 8 bases agree with TRBD2. CDR1 and CDR2 (germline): GTSNPN, SVGIG (reference sequence). This CDR3 has 12 amino acids. After removal of 5 bases from V and 7 bases from J, the junction contained 4 bases not matched to a gene. The CDR3 is CAWERGLNEQFF. The CDR3 nucleotides are TGTGCCTGGGAGCGGGGGCTTAATGAGCAGTTCTTC.

The CDR3 DNA reads TGTGCCAGCAGCCAACGAACGTACGACAGGGACTCTAGTGAGCAGTTCTTC. It encodes CASSQRTYDRDSSEQFF. V is TRBV4-2 and J is TRBJ2-1, with a tentative D call TRBD1 (7 bases). This CDR3 has 17 residues. V was trimmed by 2 bases and J by 9 bases, leaving 23 bases between them. Germline-derived CDR1 and CDR2 are LGHNA and YNFKEQ.